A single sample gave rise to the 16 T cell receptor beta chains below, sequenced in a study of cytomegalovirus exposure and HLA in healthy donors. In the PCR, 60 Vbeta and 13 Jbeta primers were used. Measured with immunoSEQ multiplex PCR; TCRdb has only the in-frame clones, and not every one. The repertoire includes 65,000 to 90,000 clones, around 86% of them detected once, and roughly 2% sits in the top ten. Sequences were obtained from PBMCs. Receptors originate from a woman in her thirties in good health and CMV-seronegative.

The CDR3 spells CASSPGGGVIYEQYF. The DNA for the CDR3 is TGTGCCAGCAGCCCGGGGGGGGGAGTAATCTACGAGCAGTACTTC. The rearrangement uses TRBV9 and TRBJ2-5; 8 nucleotides line up with TRBD2. The J call is in doubt because the DNA end fits TRBJ2-7 better. Germline V lookup: CDR1 SGDLS, CDR2 YYNGEE. This CDR3 has 15 amino acids.

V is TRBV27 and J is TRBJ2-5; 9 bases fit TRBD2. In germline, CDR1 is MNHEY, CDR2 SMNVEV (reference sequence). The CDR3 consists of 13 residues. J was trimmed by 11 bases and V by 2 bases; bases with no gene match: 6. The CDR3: CASSLDPSGAQYF. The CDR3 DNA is TGTGCCAGCAGTTTAGATCCTAGCGGGGCGCAGTACTTC.

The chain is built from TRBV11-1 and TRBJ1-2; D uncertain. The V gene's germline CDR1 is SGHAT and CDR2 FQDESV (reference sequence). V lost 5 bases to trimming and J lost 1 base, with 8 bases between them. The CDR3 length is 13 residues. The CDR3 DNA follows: TGTGCCAGCAGCCCGACAAGTAACTATGGCTACACCTTC. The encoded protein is CASSPTSNYGYTF.

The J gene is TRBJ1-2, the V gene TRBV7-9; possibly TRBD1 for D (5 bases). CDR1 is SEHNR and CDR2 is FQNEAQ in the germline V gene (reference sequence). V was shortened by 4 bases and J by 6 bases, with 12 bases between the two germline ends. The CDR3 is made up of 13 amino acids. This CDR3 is CASSYDSYDGYTF. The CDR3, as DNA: TGTGCCAGCAGCTACGACAGCTACGATGGCTACACCTTC.

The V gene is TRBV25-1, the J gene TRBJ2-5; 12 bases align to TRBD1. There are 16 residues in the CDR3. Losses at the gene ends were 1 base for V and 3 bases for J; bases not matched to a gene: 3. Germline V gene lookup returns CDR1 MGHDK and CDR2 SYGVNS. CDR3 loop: CASSEWDRGREETQYF. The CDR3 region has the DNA TGTGCCAGCAGTGAATGGGACAGGGGGCGGGAAGAGACCCAGTACTTC.

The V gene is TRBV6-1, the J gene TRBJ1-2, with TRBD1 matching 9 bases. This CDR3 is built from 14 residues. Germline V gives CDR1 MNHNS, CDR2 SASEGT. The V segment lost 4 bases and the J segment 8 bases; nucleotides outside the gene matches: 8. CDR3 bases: TGTGCCAGCAGTGTGCCGGGACAGGGACTCGGCTACACCTTC. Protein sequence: CASSVPGQGLGYTF.

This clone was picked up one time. The DNA for the CDR3 is TGTGCCAGTAGTATAAGTCTAAGCCGTGCCGAGCAGTACTTC. As protein: CASSISLSRAEQYF. V gene TRBV19 combines with J gene TRBJ2-7; no clear D gene. The CDR3 runs 14 residues. V shed 2 bases and J shed 6 bases, with 14 bases lying between them. CDR1 LNHDA and CDR2 SQIVND come from the germline V gene (reference sequence).

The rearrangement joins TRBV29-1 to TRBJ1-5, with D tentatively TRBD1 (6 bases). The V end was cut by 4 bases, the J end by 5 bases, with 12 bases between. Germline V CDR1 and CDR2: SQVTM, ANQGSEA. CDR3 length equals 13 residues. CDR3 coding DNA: TGCAGCGTTGCCCAACAGGGAGATCAGCCCCAGCATTTT. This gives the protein CSVAQQGDQPQHF.

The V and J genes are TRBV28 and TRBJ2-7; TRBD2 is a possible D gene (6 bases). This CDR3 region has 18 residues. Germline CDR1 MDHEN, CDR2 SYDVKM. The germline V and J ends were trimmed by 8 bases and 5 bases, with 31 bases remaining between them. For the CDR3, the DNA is TGTGCCAGCGGGACTTCGGGTGGTGGGGCCACGGGGCTGGACGAGCAGTACTTC. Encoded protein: CASGTSGGGATGLDEQYF.

CDR3: CASSGLRSKTQYF. The CDR3 nucleotides read TGTGCCAGCTCCGGACTGCGGTCCAAGACCCAGTACTTC. J is TRBJ2-5 and V is TRBV2; D is possibly TRBD2 (5 bases). The V gene's germline CDR1 is SNHLY and CDR2 FYNNEI. V lost 8 bases and J lost 6, with 16 bases in between. There are 13 residues in the CDR3. Drawing the rest from reference TRBV2 and TRBJ2-5, the complete variable domain is EPEVTQTPSHQVTQMGQEVILRCVPISNHLYFYWYRQILGQKVEFLVSFYNNEISEKSEIFDDQFSVERPDGSNFTLKIRSTKLEDSAMYFCASSGLRSKTQYFGPGTRLLVL.

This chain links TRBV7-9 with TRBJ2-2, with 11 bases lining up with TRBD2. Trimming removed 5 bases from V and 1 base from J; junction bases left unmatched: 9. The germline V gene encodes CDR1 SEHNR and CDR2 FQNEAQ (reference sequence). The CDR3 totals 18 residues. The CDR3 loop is CASSKNPGLAENTGELFF. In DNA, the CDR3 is TGTGCCAGCAGCAAAAATCCGGGACTAGCGGAGAACACCGGGGAGCTGTTTTTT.

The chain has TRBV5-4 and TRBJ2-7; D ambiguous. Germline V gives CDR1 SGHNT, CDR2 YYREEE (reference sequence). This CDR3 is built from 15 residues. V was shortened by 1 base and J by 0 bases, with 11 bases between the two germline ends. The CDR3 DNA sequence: TGTGCCAGCAGCTTGTTCGGAGCGTTCTCCTACGAGCAGTACTTC. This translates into CASSLFGAFSYEQYF. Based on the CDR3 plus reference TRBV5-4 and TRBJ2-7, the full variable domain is ETGVTQSPTHLIKTRGQQVTLRCSSQSGHNTVSWYQQALGQGPQFIFQYYREEENGRGNFPPRFSGLQFPNYSSELNVNALELDDSALYLCASSLFGAFSYEQYFGPGTRLTVT.

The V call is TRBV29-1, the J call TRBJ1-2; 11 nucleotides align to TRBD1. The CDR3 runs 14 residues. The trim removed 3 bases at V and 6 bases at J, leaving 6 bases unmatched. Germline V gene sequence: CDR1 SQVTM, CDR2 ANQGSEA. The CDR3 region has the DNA TGCAGCGTTGAGGGACAGGGGGTTTATGATGGCTACACCTTC. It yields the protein CSVEGQGVYDGYTF.

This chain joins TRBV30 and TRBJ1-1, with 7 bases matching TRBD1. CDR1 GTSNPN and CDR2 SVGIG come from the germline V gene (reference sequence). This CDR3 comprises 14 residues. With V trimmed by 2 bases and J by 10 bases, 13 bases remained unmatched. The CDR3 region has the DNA TGTGCCTGGAGTTTCGGAGGGGGCGGGCGCGGAGCTTTCTTT. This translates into CAWSFGGGGRGAFF.

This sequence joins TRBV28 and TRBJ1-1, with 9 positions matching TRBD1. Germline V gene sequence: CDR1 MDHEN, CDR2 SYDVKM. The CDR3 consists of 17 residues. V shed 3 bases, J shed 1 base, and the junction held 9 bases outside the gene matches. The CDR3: CASSFPGQGPPNTEAFF. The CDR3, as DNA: TGTGCCAGCAGTTTCCCGGGACAGGGTCCCCCGAACACTGAAGCTTTCTTT.

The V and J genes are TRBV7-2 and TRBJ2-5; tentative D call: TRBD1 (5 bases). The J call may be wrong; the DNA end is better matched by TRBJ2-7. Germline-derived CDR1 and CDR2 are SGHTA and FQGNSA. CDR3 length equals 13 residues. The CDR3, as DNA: TGTGCCAGCAGCTTAGAAGCAGGGTTCGAGCAGTACTTC. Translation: CASSLEAGFEQYF.